The TCR beta chain under discussion was sequenced for a study of T cells in Graves' hyperthyroidism and ophthalmopathy. Diagnosis rested on symptoms, serum thyroxine and TRAb, thyroid ultrasound, and orbital computed tomography. It was RNA transcripts that yielded the amplified TCR beta CDR3 regions. The study used the HTBI primer set for a first-round RT-PCR of the TCR CDR3. TCRdb redid the calling of the multiplex PCR reads with MiXCR, one entry per CDR3 protein. The top ten hold approximately 26% of the sample, which has approximately 480,000 distinct CDR3 sequences, about 20% seen once. The sample holds many counts of this clonotype. This CDR3 contains 14 residues. Germline V CDR1 and CDR2: SQVTM, ANQGSEA. Losses at the gene ends were 6 bases for V and 6 bases for J; bases not matched to a gene: 12.

The rearrangement uses TRBV29-1 and TRBJ1-1, with TRBD1 identical over 8 bases. The TCR originated in a man younger than 35 with Graves' hyperthyroidism. Sequencing was carried out using blood. Here the CDR3 reads CSVRTGRLRAEAFF. The CDR3 nucleotides read TGCAGCGTAAGGACAGGGAGACTTCGGGCTGAAGCTTTCTTT.